Each of the 17 T cell receptor beta chains below was sequenced from the same sample in a study of molecular identifiers for immune sequencing clone quantification. TCRdb re-derived calls from the PCR reads in MiXCR, one entry per CDR3 protein. The profile shows about 320,000 distinct CDR3 sequences, roughly a quarter of them singletons. Sequencing was carried out using naive CD8+ T cells from blood, with Jurkat cell RNA spiked in. Subset defined: FACS-sorted CD8+CD4-CCR7+CD45RA+ naive T cells. These TCRs come from a human donor in good health. Some libraries in this study had Jurkat cell RNA spiked in.

This clonotype was seen repeatedly, ten times or more. The gene calls are TRBV20-1 and TRBJ1-1; TRBD1 aligns across 9 bases. With 3 bases clipped from V and 9 bases from J, the junction kept 8 bases outside the gene matches. CDR1 and CDR2 (germline): DFQATT, SNEGSKA (reference sequence). The CDR3 spans 13 residues. The CDR3 spells CSASPVDRGKAFF. The CDR3 DNA reads as TGCAGTGCTAGTCCCGTGGACAGGGGCAAAGCTTTCTTT.

This clonotype was counted at least ten times. The rearrangement links TRBV7-9 to TRBJ1-1, with D uncertain. Germline-derived CDR1 and CDR2 are SEHNR and FQNEAQ (reference sequence). The CDR3 sequence is 14 residues long. V gave up 3 bases and J gave up 1 base, with 9 bases separating them. CDR3 region: CASSLASKNTEAFF. The CDR3, as DNA: TGTGCCAGCAGCTTGGCCAGTAAGAACACTGAAGCTTTCTTT.

In its sample, this clonotype was seen many times. The CDR3 sequence: CASSLALNTGELFF. CDR3 DNA: TGTGCCAGCAGCTTAGCACTGAACACCGGGGAGCTGTTTTTT. The J gene is TRBJ2-2, the V gene TRBV7-9; no reliable D call. V lost 0 bases and J lost 1, with 3 bases in between. Per germline, CDR1 SEHNR and CDR2 FQNEAQ (reference sequence). This CDR3 is 14 amino acids long.

In this sample, this clonotype turned up many times. The gene calls are TRBV7-9 and TRBJ2-3, with TRBD1 as a possible D gene (6 bases). The CDR3 has 14 residues. V was trimmed by 5 bases and J by 0 bases, leaving 9 bases between them. Germline V CDR1 and CDR2: SEHNR, FQNEAQ (reference sequence). DNA of the CDR3: TGTGCCAGCAGCACGGGGACAAGCACAGATACGCAGTATTTT. Its translation: CASSTGTSTDTQYF.

The V and J genes are TRBV19 and TRBJ1-5, with D uncertain. There are 10 residues in the CDR3. The germline CDR1 and CDR2 sequences are LNHDA and SQIVND (reference sequence). V lost 9 bases and J lost 6, with 6 bases in between. The DNA for the CDR3 is TGTGCCAGGGGGAGTCAGCCCCAGCATTTT. Translation gives CARGSQPQHF.

This clonotype has a handful of counts. The chain uses TRBV7-3 and TRBJ2-1, with a possible D match to TRBD2 (6 bases). Germline loops: CDR1 SGHTA, CDR2 FQGTGA. Trimming removed 5 bases from V and 0 bases from J, with 17 bases in between. This CDR3 spans 17 amino acids. The CDR3 region has the DNA TGTGCCAGCAGCCAAAAGGTAGCGGAAAACTCCTACAATGAGCAGTTCTTC. Amino acid sequence: CASSQKVAENSYNEQFF.

This chain joins TRBV6-1 and TRBJ1-1; D might be TRBD1 (5 bases). V was pared by 6 bases and J by 9 bases, with 14 bases between. The CDR3 is 12 residues long. Per the germline V gene, CDR1 is MNHNS and CDR2 is SASEGT. CDR3 amino acids: CASSRVGTQAFF. In DNA form, the CDR3 reads TGTGCCAGCAGCAGGGTAGGGACTCAAGCTTTCTTT.

The rearrangement joins TRBV12-3 or TRBV12-4 to TRBJ1-2, with 10 bases fitting TRBD1. V lost 5 bases and J lost 4; bases outside the gene matches: 4. The CDR3 totals 14 residues. DNA of the CDR3: TGTGCCAGCAGTCTGACAGGGGGCGCCTATGGCTACACCTTC. As protein: CASSLTGGAYGYTF.

The chain joins TRBV7-9 to TRBJ2-4; no reliable D call. The CDR3 consists of 16 residues. V lost 4 bases, J lost 0 bases, and 13 bases lay in between. Germline values: CDR1 SEHNR, CDR2 FQNEAQ (reference sequence). CDR3 amino acids: CASSSYLAVAKNIQYF. The CDR3 DNA follows: TGTGCCAGCAGCTCCTACCTCGCTGTAGCCAAAAACATTCAGTACTTC.

This clonotype was counted many times. The genes are TRBV10-2 and TRBJ1-5, with D unresolved. Trimming left V 7 bases short and J 0 bases short, with 7 bases between. CDR3 length equals 13 residues. CDR1 is WSHSY and CDR2 is SAAADI in the germline V gene. The CDR3 DNA follows: TGCGCCAGCAATCCTGGTAGCAATCAGCCCCAGCATTTT. This gives the protein CASNPGSNQPQHF.

Remarks on this clonotype: Relative to the germline gene, one junction end is altered; a read error may explain this. The chain carries TRBV25-1 and TRBJ1-2, with D tentatively TRBD1 (5 bases). Per the germline V gene, CDR1 is MGHDK and CDR2 is SYGVNS. The CDR3 is made up of 14 amino acids. The CDR3 region has the DNA TGTACCAGCAGTGGTCCCGGGACCTACTATGGCTACACCTTC. This encodes CTSSGPGTYYGYTF.

The chain joins TRBV24-1 to TRBJ2-1; 7 bases are a match to TRBD1. Germline V lookup: CDR1 KGHDR, CDR2 SFDVKD. Trimming removed 5 bases from V and 4 bases from J; junction bases left unmatched: 22. CDR3 length equals 20 residues. The CDR3 DNA is TGTGCCACCAGTGCCACCCCGGTGGACAGGTTTGACTCGTATTACAATGAGCAGTTCTTC. Its protein is CATSATPVDRFDSYYNEQFF.

This clonotype was picked up a small number of times. The CDR3 loop is CASSPGTSGINEQFF. CDR3 bases: TGTGCCAGCAGCCCAGGGACTAGCGGAATTAATGAGCAGTTCTTC. J is TRBJ2-1 and V is TRBV11-3, with 11 bases that match TRBD2. Germline V gene lookup returns CDR1 SGHNT and CDR2 YENEEA. This CDR3 is built from 15 residues. V was clipped by 5 bases and J by 7 bases; unmatched bases: 7.

Remarks on this clonotype: Given a much more abundant clone one base away, this may be a read error. V is TRBV28 and J is TRBJ2-1; D is unclear. The CDR3 has 11 residues. CDR1 and CDR2 (germline): MDHEN, SYDVKM. The CDR3 spells CASSHQNERFF. The CDR3 DNA sequence: TGTGCCAGCAGCCACCAGAATGAGCGGTTCTTC. The full variable domain, in which reference TRBV28 and TRBJ2-1 provide the parts outside the CDR3, is DVKVTQSSRYLVKRTGEKVFLECVQDMDHENMFWYRQDPGLGLRLIYFSYDVKMKEKGDIPEGYSVSREKKERFSLILESASTNQTSMYLCASSHQNERFFGPGTRLTVL.

At least ten counts were recorded for this clonotype. J is TRBJ1-4 and V is TRBV29-1; TRBD1 agrees at 7 bases. This CDR3 has 13 residues. V trimming: 5 bases; J trimming: 1 base; junction bases outside the gene matches: 1. Germline values: CDR1 SQVTM, CDR2 ANQGSEA. The CDR3 DNA reads TGCAGCGTTCGACAGGGAACTAATGAAAAACTGTTTTTT. Translating gives CSVRQGTNEKLFF.

This clonotype was detected a few times. The chain links TRBV20-1 to TRBJ2-7; 8 bases fit TRBD1. Germline loops: CDR1 DFQATT, CDR2 SNEGSKA (reference sequence). J lost 3 bases, V lost 0 bases, and 13 bases had no gene match. The CDR3 totals 17 residues. CDR3 protein: CSAREGAGTGDFYEQYF. The CDR3 nucleotides read TGCAGTGCTAGAGAGGGGGCCGGGACAGGAGACTTCTACGAGCAGTACTTC.

The chain links TRBV15 to TRBJ2-5; 7 nucleotides line up with TRBD2. The V gene end was trimmed by 5 bases and the J gene end by 2 bases; junction bases not matched to a gene: 5. The CDR3 runs to 14 residues. CDR1 LNHNV and CDR2 YYDKDF come from the germline V gene (reference sequence). CDR3 amino acids: CATSVGGLQETQYF. In DNA, the CDR3 is TGTGCCACCAGCGTGGGAGGGTTACAAGAGACCCAGTACTTC.